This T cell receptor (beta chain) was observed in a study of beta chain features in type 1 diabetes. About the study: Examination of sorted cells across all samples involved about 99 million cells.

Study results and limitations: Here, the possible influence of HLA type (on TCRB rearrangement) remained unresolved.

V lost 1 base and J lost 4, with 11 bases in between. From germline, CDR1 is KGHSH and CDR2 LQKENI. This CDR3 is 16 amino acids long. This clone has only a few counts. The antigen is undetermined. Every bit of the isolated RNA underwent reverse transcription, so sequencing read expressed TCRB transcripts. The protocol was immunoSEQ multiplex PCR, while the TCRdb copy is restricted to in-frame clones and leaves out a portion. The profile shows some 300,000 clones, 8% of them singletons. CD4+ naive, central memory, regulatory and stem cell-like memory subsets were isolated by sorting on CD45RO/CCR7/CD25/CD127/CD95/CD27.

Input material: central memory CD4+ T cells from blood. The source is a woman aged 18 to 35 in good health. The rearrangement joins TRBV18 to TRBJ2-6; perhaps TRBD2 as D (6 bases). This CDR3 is CASSPQGGSGANVLTF. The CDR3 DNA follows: TGTGCCAGCTCACCACAGGGAGGTTCCGGGGCCAACGTCCTGACTTTC.